Listed below are T cell receptor beta chains from one sample, sequenced in a study of blood T cell repertoires in COVID-19. Data came from immunoSEQ multiplex PCR; TCRdb stores just in-frame clones and leaves some out. In the table there are some 140,000 clones, roughly four fifths of which are singletons. The sample was peripheral blood. These receptor sequences come from a woman aged 60-70 years with COVID-19, enrolled during active disease. Each CDR3 is given with its conserved first and last residue. Fields, in order: clone size, J gene, V gene, D gene, CDR3 DNA, CDR3 protein. A D gene is named only where the DNA matches it firmly. Not all rows give a size; the values are once, few, many and, for expanded clones, a class.

clone size: .
J gene: TRBJ2-7
V gene: TRBV10-1
D gene: TRBD1
CDR3 DNA: TGCGCCAGCAGTGAAGGGACAGGGGTTTCTCGGGAGCAGTACTTC
CDR3 protein: CASSEGTGVSREQYF

clone size: .
J gene: TRBJ2-1
V gene: TRBV24-1
D gene: TRBD2
CDR3 DNA: TGTGCCACCAGTGATCCAGGGACTAGCGGGAGTGGAGAGCAGTTCTTC
CDR3 protein: CATSDPGTSGSGEQFF

clone size: .
J gene: TRBJ2-1
V gene: TRBV11-2
D gene: .
CDR3 DNA: TGTGCCAGCAGCTTAGAGTCCTTCTCCTACAATGAGCAGTTCTTC
CDR3 protein: CASSLESFSYNEQFF

clone size: .
J gene: TRBJ2-5
V gene: TRBV4-2
D gene: TRBD2
CDR3 DNA: TGTGCCAGCAGCCAAGATCTTAGGGCGGGGGGGCAGGAGACCCAGTACTTC
CDR3 protein: CASSQDLRAGGQETQYF

clone size: few
J gene: TRBJ1-2
V gene: TRBV27
D gene: TRBD1
CDR3 DNA: TGTGCCAGCAGCGATCCCGGGACAGGGGCCTATGGCTACACCTTC
CDR3 protein: CASSDPGTGAYGYTF

clone size: .
J gene: TRBJ1-1
V gene: TRBV29-1
D gene: .
CDR3 DNA: TGCAGAAGAGCATGTCGACAGCAACTTTCGAACACTGAAGCTTTCTTT
CDR3 protein: CRRACRQQLSNTEAFF

clone size: .
J gene: TRBJ2-5
V gene: TRBV24-1
D gene: TRBD2
CDR3 DNA: TGTGCCACCAGTGATTTGCAAAGCGGGGGTGGAGGAGAGACCCAGTACTTC
CDR3 protein: CATSDLQSGGGGETQYF

clone size: .
J gene: TRBJ1-2
V gene: TRBV6-2/TRBV6-3
D gene: .
CDR3 DNA: TGTGCCAGCAGTTCATACGACAGTCCTAATGGCTACACCTTC
CDR3 protein: CASSSYDSPNGYTF

clone size: .
J gene: TRBJ1-3
V gene: TRBV9
D gene: .
CDR3 DNA: TGTGCCAGCAGCGGCCTAAGAAACACCATATATTTT
CDR3 protein: CASSGLRNTIYF

clone size: .
J gene: TRBJ1-6
V gene: TRBV5-1
D gene: .
CDR3 DNA: TGCGCCAGCAGTGAACAGGCTTCTAATTCACCCCTCCACTTT
CDR3 protein: CASSEQASNSPLHF

clone size: .
J gene: TRBJ1-2
V gene: TRBV2
D gene: .
CDR3 DNA: TGTGCCAGCAGTGAACAGGGGCACTATGGCTACACCTTC
CDR3 protein: CASSEQGHYGYTF

clone size: few
J gene: TRBJ2-4
V gene: TRBV19
D gene: TRBD2
CDR3 DNA: TGTGCCAGTAGTATGCCGGGGAGGGAGAACATTCAGTACTTC
CDR3 protein: CASSMPGRENIQYF

clone size: .
J gene: TRBJ1-3
V gene: TRBV5-1
D gene: .
CDR3 DNA: TGCGCCACGACAGACTCTGGAAACACCATATATTTT
CDR3 protein: CATTDSGNTIYF

clone size: .
J gene: TRBJ2-1
V gene: TRBV19
D gene: .
CDR3 DNA: TGTGCCAGTAGTAGGGGGCCCGGTTCATACAATGAGCAGTTCTTC
CDR3 protein: CASSRGPGSYNEQFF

clone size: .
J gene: TRBJ2-4
V gene: TRBV7-8
D gene: TRBD2
CDR3 DNA: TGTGCCAGCAGCTTAGTAGTCGGACTAGCGGGGGGTCCCGCAAACATTCAGTACTTC
CDR3 protein: CASSLVVGLAGGPANIQYF

clone size: .
J gene: TRBJ2-1
V gene: TRBV3-1/TRBV3-2
D gene: .
CDR3 DNA: TGTGCCAGCAGCCTTACAAGGGGATTCGGTGAGCAGTTCTTC
CDR3 protein: CASSLTRGFGEQFF

clone size: .
J gene: TRBJ1-1
V gene: TRBV30
D gene: .
CDR3 DNA: TGTGCCTGGAGCCGGGAGAACACTGAAGCTTTCTTT
CDR3 protein: CAWSRENTEAFF

clone size: .
J gene: TRBJ2-7
V gene: TRBV3-1/TRBV3-2
D gene: TRBD1
CDR3 DNA: TGTGCCAGCAGCCGCTGGGACAGTAGTTCCTACGAGCAGTACTTC
CDR3 protein: CASSRWDSSSYEQYF

clone size: few
J gene: TRBJ1-6
V gene: TRBV19
D gene: .
CDR3 DNA: TGTGCCAGTAGTTCCAGGGTTGATTCACCCCTCCACTTT
CDR3 protein: CASSSRVDSPLHF

clone size: .
J gene: TRBJ1-5
V gene: TRBV11-2
D gene: .
CDR3 DNA: TGTGCCAGCAGCTTAGAAGCGGGGCCCAGGCAGCCCCAGCATTTT
CDR3 protein: CASSLEAGPRQPQHF

clone size: .
J gene: TRBJ2-6
V gene: TRBV6-4
D gene: TRBD1
CDR3 DNA: TGTGCCAGCAGTCCGGGACAGGGGGCGTCTGGGGCCAACGTCCTGACTTTC
CDR3 protein: CASSPGQGASGANVLTF

clone size: .
J gene: TRBJ1-5
V gene: TRBV19
D gene: TRBD1
CDR3 DNA: TGTGCCAGTAGTGCCTCGACAGGGGCTCCGCCCCAGCATTTT
CDR3 protein: CASSASTGAPPQHF

clone size: .
J gene: TRBJ1-4
V gene: TRBV5-1
D gene: TRBD1
CDR3 DNA: TGCGCCAGCAGCCTGGGACAGGGGAATGAAAAACTGTTTTTT
CDR3 protein: CASSLGQGNEKLFF

clone size: .
J gene: TRBJ1-4
V gene: TRBV25-1
D gene: TRBD1
CDR3 DNA: TGTGCCAGCAGTGTAAGTGGACAGGGAACGGAAAAACTGTTTTTT
CDR3 protein: CASSVSGQGTEKLFF

clone size: .
J gene: TRBJ1-1
V gene: TRBV3-1/TRBV3-2
D gene: .
CDR3 DNA: TGTGCCAGCAGCCGAACCGGGGGGCAAGAAGCTTTCTTT
CDR3 protein: CASSRTGGQEAFF

clone size: .
J gene: TRBJ1-2
V gene: TRBV2
D gene: TRBD1
CDR3 DNA: TGTGCCAGCAGTAGACAGGGGGCGGATGGCTACACCTTC
CDR3 protein: CASSRQGADGYTF

clone size: .
J gene: TRBJ2-7
V gene: TRBV11-2
D gene: TRBD2
CDR3 DNA: TGTGCCAGCAGCGACCCCGGGACTAGCGGCTCCTACGAGCAGTACTTC
CDR3 protein: CASSDPGTSGSYEQYF

clone size: once
J gene: TRBJ2-3
V gene: TRBV27
D gene: TRBD2
CDR3 DNA: TGTGCCAGCAGTTTCCTAGCGGGATATAATACGCAGTATTTT
CDR3 protein: CASSFLAGYNTQYF

clone size: .
J gene: TRBJ1-5
V gene: TRBV27
D gene: .
CDR3 DNA: TGTGCCAGCAGTTATGGGGGCCTAGGGGCCCATCAGCCCCAGCATTTT
CDR3 protein: CASSYGGLGAHQPQHF

clone size: .
J gene: TRBJ1-1
V gene: TRBV29-1
D gene: TRBD1
CDR3 DNA: TGCAGCGCTGACAGGGCGAGGACTGAAGCTTTCTTT
CDR3 protein: CSADRARTEAFF